The rows below give T cell receptor beta chains drawn from one sample of a study of T-cell memory formation after mild COVID-19. MiXCR, applied by TCRdb to the 5' RACE reads, yields one record per CDR3 protein. The sample holds 210,000 or so distinct CDR3 sequences, 27% seen once. Sequencing was carried out using PBMCs or a T cell subset sorted from them (not recorded which). These receptors were collected from an adult woman who had mild COVID-19 (a few samples of this study predate the infection). Cell type and time point are not known. Both conserved end residues are part of each CDR3. Each record gives: D gene, J gene, V gene, clone size, CDR3 DNA, CDR3 protein. The D gene is left open where the match is weak. Size values are once, few and many counts, or a class for expanded clones, and some rows have none.

- TRBJ2-1 TRBV18 few TGTGCCAGCTCACCCCAGGCGAATCGATACAATGAGCAGTTCTTC CASSPQANRYNEQFF
- TRBJ1-6 TRBV2 - TGTGCCAGCAGTGAAGTGGCGCATAATTCACCCCTCCACTTT CASSEVAHNSPLHF
TRBD1 TRBJ2-2 TRBV29-1 few TGCAGCGCACCGGGACAGCCGAACACCGGGGAGCTGTTTTTT CSAPGQPNTGELFF
TRBD1 TRBJ1-1 TRBV30 - TGTGCCTGTCAACCCCCCGGGAGGGGGCGCCTCCTGAACACTGAAGCTTTCTTT CACQPPGRGRLLNTEAFF
TRBD1 TRBJ2-7 TRBV7-9 - TGTGCCAGCAGCTTAGACGCAGGGGGTCTCGTCTACGAGCAGTACTTC CASSLDAGGLVYEQYF
- TRBJ2-3 TRBV9 - TGTGCCAGCAGCGTCGGGGGCGTAGATACGCAGTATTTT CASSVGGVDTQYF
- TRBJ2-1 TRBV2 - TGTGCCAGCAGTGAAAGTTGGCATATTAATGAGCAGTTCTTC CASSESWHINEQFF
- TRBJ2-7 TRBV27 - TGTGCCAGCAGTTTGGCCAGCTCCTACGAGCAGTACTTC CASSLASSYEQYF
TRBD1 TRBJ1-6 TRBV20-1 - TGCAGTGCTAGTCCGCAAGGGGGCGAGTCACCCCTCCACTTT CSASPQGGESPLHF
TRBD2 TRBJ2-3 TRBV12-3/TRBV12-4 many TGTGCCAGCAGTTTAGGACTAGCGGTATCCGATACGCAGTATTTT CASSLGLAVSDTQYF